Listed here are 6 T cell receptor beta chains from one sample, sequenced in a study of TET2 disruption in CD19-targeted CAR T cells (dated by TCRdb to the late 2010s). Library construction relied on the immunoSEQ multiplex PCR assay. TCRdb provides this immuneACCESS table in a form limited to in-frame rearrangements. Some clones are lacking; in checked studies, under half of them reflect an unresolved V gene, and why the rest are absent is not known. This sample's clone table shows 25,000 or so clones. Together, the top ten hold more than 1.5% of the sample. The antigens of these receptors remain unknown. The meaning of the sample's treatment or condition label: autologous CTL019 cells: CD19 CAR with 4-1BB and CD3 zeta domains. The sequencing here drew on CD8- CAR+ T cells sorted from cultured blood T cells, taken for CD19 CAR T cell therapy. The cell subset or site label of this sample denotes: CD8-negative CAR-positive T cells from the infusion product. The receptor source for this set is a man between 65 and 80 years old with chronic lymphocytic leukemia.

The chain's CDR3 is CASSLGTVNPYEQYF. The part of the CDR3 DNA that was read is TGTGCCAGCAGTTTAGGGACAGTCAACCCCTACGAG. The V call is TRBV27, the J call TRBJ2-7; 7 nucleotides line up with TRBD1. The sequence runs out 3 residues before the end of the CDR3; the remainder is reconstructed from the germline J gene. This CDR3 has 15 residues. The junction had 6 bases not matched to a gene; V was cut back by 2 bases and J by 2 bases. The V gene's germline CDR1 is MNHEY and CDR2 SMNVEV (reference sequence).

Comment on this clone: The read finishes 3 residues shy of the CDR3 end, and the germline J gene is used to complete it. The gene calls are TRBV7-2 and TRBJ1-1, with a possible D match to TRBD1 (6 bases). V lost 5 bases and J lost 3, with 13 bases in between. CDR1 and CDR2 from the germline V gene are SGHTA and FQGNSA. This CDR3 region has 14 residues. The sequenced CDR3 bases are TGTGCCAGCAGCCAAAGGGGGGGATACACTGAA. It yields the protein CASSQRGGYTE. The whole CDR3 protein reads CASSQRGGYTEAFF.

A remark on this clone: The read ends 3 residues before the CDR3 terminus; that terminus is restored from the germline J gene. The chain uses TRBV6-2 or TRBV6-3 and TRBJ1-2; 8 nucleotides agree with TRBD1. The germline V gene has CDR1 MNHEY and CDR2 SVGEGT. The CDR3 consists of 15 residues. The sequenced CDR3 bases are TGTGCCAGCAGTTACTCAGCGACAGGGGCAGATACC. It encodes CASSYSATGADT. The full CDR3 is CASSYSATGADTYTF.

To note about this clone: The CDR3 goes on 3 residues after the read ends, and that part is filled in from the germline J gene. V gene TRBV5-1 combines with J gene TRBJ2-3, with a tentative D call TRBD1 (7 bases). Germline V gene lookup returns CDR1 SGHRS and CDR2 YFSETQ. CDR3 size: 14 residues. The CDR3 bases that were read are TGCGCCAGCAGCCGGGGGACAGAACAAGAGACG. Translating it yields CASSRGTEQET. The CDR3 as a whole reads CASSRGTEQETQYF.

As concerns this clone: With the read ending 3 residues before the CDR3 end, the germline J gene is used to fill in that end. The chain employs TRBV5-6 and TRBJ2-3; D is ambiguous. Germline assignment: CDR1 SGHDT and CDR2 YYEEEE. This CDR3 has 12 amino acids. CDR3 DNA (partial): TGTGCCAGCAGCGTTAGCTCTCAGCCG. It specifies CASSVSSQP. In full, the CDR3 reads CASSVSSQPQYF.

Regarding this clone: With the read ending 3 residues before the CDR3 end, the germline J gene is used to fill in that end. The V and J genes are TRBV28 and TRBJ1-4; D is perhaps TRBD1 (5 bases). The CDR3 is 16 amino acids. Germline V gene sequence: CDR1 MDHEN, CDR2 SYDVKM. Trimming stripped 4 bases from V and 5 bases from J, with 17 bases between. The chain's CDR3 is CASSSPGSTTNEKLFF. Partial CDR3 DNA: TGTGCCAGCAGTTCCCCAGGGTCCACCACGAATGAAAAA.